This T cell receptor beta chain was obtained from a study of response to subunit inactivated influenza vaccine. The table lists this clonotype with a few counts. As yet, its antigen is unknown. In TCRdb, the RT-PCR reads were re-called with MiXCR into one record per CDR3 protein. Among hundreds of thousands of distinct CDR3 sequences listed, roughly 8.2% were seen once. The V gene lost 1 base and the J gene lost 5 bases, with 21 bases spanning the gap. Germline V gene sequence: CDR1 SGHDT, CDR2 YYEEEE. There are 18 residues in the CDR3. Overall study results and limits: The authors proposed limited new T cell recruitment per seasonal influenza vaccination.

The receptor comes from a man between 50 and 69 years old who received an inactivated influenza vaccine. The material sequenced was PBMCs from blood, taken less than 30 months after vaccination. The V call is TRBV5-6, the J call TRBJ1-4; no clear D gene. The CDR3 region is CASSLWRGSNRANEKLFF. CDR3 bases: TGTGCCAGCAGCTTGTGGAGAGGGAGTAACCGAGCCAATGAAAAACTGTTTTTT. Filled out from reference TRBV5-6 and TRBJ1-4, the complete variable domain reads DAGVTQSPTHLIKTRGQQVTLRCSPKSGHDTVSWYQQALGQGPQFIFQYYEEEERQRGNFPDRFSGHQFPNYSSELNVNALLLGDSALYLCASSLWRGSNRANEKLFFGSGTQLSVL.